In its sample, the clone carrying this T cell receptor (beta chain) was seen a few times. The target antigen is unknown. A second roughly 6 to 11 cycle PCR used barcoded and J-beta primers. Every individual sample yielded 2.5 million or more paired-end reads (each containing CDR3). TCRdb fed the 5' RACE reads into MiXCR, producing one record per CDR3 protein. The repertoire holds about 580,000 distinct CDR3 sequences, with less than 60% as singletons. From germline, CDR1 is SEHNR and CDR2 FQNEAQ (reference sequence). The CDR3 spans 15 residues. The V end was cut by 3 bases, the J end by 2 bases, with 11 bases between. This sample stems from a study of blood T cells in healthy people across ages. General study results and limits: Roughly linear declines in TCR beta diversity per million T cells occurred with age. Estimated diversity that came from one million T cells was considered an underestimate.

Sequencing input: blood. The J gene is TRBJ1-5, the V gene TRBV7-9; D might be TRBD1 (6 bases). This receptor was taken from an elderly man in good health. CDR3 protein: CASSFGEGGNQPQHF. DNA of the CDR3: TGTGCCAGCAGCTTTGGGGAGGGGGGCAATCAGCCCCAGCATTTT. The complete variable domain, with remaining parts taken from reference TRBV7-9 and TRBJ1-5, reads DTGVSQNPRHKITKRGQNVTFRCDPISEHNRLYWYRQTLGQGPEFLTYFQNEAQLEKSRLLSDRFSAERPKGSFSTLEIQRTEQGDSAMYLCASSFGEGGNQPQHFGDGTRLSIL.